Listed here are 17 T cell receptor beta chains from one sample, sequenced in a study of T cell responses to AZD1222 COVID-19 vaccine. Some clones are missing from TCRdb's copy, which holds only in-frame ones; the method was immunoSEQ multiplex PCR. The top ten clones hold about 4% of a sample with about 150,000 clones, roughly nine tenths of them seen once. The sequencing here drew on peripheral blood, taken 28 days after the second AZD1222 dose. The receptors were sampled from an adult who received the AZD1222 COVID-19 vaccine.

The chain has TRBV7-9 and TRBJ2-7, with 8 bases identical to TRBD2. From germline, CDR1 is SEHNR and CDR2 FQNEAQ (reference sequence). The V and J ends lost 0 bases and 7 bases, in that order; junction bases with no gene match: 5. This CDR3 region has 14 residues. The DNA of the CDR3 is TGTGCCAGCAGCTTAGCTAGCGGGGTATGGGAGCAGTACTTC. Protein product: CASSLASGVWEQYF.

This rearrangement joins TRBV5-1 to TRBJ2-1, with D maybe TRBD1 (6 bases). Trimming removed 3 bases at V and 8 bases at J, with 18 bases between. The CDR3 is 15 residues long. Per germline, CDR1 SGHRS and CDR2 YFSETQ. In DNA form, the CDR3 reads TGCGCCAGCAGCTCAGGGGCAGGGAAGTTCGATGAGCAGTTCTTC. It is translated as CASSSGAGKFDEQFF.

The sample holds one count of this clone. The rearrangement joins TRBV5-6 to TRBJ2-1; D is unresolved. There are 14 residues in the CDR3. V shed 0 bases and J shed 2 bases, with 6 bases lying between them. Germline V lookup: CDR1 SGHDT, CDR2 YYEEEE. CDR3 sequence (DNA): TGTGCCAGCAGCTTGGGGGTTACCTACAATGAGCAGTTCTTC. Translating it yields CASSLGVTYNEQFF.

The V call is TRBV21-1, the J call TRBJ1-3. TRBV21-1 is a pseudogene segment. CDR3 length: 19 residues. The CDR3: CASSKGWGTIVGGCDTIYF. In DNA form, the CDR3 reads TGTGCCAGCAGCAAAGGATGGGGGACTATCGTTGGGGGATGCGACACCATATATTTT.

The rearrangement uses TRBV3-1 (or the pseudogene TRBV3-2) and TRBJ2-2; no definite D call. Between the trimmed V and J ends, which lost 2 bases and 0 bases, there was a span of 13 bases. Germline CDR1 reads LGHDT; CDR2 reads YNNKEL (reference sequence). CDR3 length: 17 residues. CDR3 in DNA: TGTGCCAGCAGCCAAAGGTCCGGCAACCCGAACACCGGGGAGCTGTTTTTT. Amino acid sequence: CASSQRSGNPNTGELFF.

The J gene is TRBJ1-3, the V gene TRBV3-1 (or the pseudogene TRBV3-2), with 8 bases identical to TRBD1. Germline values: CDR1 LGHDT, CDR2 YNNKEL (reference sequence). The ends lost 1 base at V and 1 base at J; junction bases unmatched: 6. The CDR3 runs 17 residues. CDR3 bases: TGTGCCAGCAGCCAAGCCGGACAGGGTGGTTCTGGAAACACCATATATTTT. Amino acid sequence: CASSQAGQGGSGNTIYF.

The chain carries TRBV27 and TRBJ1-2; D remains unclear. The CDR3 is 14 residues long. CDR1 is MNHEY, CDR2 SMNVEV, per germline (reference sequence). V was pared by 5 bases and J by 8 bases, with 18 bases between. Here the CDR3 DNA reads TGTGCCAGCAGTGTTAGCCTGGGGATTTGGGGCTACACCTTC. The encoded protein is CASSVSLGIWGYTF.

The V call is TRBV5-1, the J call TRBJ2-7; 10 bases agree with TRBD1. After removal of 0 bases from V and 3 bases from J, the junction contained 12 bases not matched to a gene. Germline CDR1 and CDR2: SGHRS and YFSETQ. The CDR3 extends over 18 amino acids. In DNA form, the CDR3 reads TGCGCCAGCAGCTTGGGCACGGACAGGGGGAGACAAGGCTACGAGCAGTACTTC. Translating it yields CASSLGTDRGRQGYEQYF. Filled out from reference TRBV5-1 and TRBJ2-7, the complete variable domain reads KAGVTQTPRYLIKTRGQQVTLSCSPISGHRSVSWYQQTPGQGLQFLFEYFSETQRNKGNFPGRFSGRQFSNSRSEMNVSTLELGDSALYLCASSLGTDRGRQGYEQYFGPGTRLTVT.

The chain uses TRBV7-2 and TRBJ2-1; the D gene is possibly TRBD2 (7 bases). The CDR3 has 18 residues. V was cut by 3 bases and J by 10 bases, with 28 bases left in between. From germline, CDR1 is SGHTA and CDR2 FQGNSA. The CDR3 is CASSFPRRGPPSVDEQFF. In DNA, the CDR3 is TGTGCCAGCAGCTTCCCCCGGCGGGGGCCCCCTTCTGTAGACGAGCAGTTCTTC.

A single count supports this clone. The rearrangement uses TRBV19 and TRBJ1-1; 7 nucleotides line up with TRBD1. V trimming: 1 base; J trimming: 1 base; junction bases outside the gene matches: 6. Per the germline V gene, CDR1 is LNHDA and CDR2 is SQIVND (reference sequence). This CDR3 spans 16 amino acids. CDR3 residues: CASSIGRDRKNTEAFF. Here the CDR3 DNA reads TGTGCCAGTAGTATAGGCAGGGACAGAAAGAACACTGAAGCTTTCTTT.

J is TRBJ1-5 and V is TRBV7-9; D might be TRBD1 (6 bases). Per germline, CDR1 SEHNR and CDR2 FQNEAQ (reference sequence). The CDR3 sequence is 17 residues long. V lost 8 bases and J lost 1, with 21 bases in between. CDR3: CASRPGPQGPSNQPQHF. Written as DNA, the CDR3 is TGTGCCAGCCGGCCGGGGCCCCAGGGGCCGAGCAATCAGCCCCAGCATTTT.

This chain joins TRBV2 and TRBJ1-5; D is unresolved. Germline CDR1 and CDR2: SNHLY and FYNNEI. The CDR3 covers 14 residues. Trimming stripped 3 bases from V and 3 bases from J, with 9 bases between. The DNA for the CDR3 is TGTGCCAGCAGTGACGACGGATACAATCAGCCCCAGCATTTT. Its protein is CASSDDGYNQPQHF.

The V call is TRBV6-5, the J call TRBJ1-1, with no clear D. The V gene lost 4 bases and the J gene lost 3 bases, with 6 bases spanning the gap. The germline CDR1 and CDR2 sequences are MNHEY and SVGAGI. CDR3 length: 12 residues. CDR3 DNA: TGTGCCAGCAGTTCGCTTTACACTGAAGCTTTCTTT. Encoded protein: CASSSLYTEAFF.

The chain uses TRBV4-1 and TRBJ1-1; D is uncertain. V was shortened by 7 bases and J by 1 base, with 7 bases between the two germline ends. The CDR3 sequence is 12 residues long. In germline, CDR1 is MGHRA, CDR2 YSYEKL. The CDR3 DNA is TGCGCCAGCAAGGCAGCGAACACTGAAGCTTTCTTT. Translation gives CASKAANTEAFF.

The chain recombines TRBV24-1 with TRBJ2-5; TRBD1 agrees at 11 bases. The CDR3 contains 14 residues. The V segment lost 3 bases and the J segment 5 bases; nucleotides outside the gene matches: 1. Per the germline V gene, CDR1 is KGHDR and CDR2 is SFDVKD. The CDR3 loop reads CATSDGDRGETQYF. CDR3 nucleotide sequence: TGTGCCACCAGTGATGGGGACAGGGGGGAGACCCAGTACTTC.

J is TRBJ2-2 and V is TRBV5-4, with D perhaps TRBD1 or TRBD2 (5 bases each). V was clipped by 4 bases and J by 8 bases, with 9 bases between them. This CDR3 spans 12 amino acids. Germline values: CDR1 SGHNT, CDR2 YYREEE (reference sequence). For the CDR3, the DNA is TGTGCCAGCAGCCGGGGCATGGGGGAGCTGTTTTTT. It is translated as CASSRGMGELFF.

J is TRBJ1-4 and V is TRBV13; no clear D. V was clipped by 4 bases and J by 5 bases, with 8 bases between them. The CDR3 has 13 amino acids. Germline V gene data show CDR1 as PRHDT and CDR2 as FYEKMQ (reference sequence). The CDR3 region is CASSYWGNEKLFF. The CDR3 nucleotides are TGTGCCAGCAGCTATTGGGGAAATGAAAAACTGTTTTTT.